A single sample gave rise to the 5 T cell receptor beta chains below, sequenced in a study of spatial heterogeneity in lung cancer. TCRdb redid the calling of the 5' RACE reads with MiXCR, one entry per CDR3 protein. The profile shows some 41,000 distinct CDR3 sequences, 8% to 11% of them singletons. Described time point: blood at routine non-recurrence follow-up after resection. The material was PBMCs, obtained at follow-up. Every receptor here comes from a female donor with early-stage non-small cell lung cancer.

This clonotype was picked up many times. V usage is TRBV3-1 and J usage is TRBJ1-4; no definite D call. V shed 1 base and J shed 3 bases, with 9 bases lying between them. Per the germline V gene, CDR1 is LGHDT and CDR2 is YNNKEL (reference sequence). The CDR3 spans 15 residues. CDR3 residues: CASSQVGEANEKLFF. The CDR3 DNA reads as TGTGCCAGCAGCCAAGTCGGGGAGGCTAATGAAAAACTGTTTTTT.

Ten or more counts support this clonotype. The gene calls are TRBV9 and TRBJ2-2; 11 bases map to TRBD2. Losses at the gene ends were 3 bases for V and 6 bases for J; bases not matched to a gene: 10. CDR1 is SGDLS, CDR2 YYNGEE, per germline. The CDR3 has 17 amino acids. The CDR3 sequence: CASSAPGLAVSSGELFF. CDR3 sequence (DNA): TGTGCCAGCAGCGCGCCGGGACTAGCGGTGTCGTCCGGGGAGCTGTTTTTT. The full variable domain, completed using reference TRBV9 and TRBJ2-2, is DSGVTQTPKHLITATGQRVTLRCSPRSGDLSVYWYQQSLDQGLQFLIQYYNGEERAKGNILERFSAQQFPDLHSELNLSSLELGDSALYFCASSAPGLAVSSGELFFGEGSRLTVL.

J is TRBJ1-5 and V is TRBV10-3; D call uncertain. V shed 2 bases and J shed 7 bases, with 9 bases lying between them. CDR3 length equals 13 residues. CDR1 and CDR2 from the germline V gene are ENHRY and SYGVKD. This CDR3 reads CAISERVGQPQHF. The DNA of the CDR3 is TGTGCCATCAGTGAGAGAGTGGGGCAGCCCCAGCATTTT.

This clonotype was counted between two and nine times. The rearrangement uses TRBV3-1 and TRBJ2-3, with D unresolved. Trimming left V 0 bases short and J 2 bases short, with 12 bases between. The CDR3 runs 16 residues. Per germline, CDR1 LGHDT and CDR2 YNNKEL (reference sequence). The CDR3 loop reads CASSQDYRQPTDTQYF. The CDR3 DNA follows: TGTGCCAGCAGCCAAGATTATAGGCAGCCCACAGATACGCAGTATTTT.

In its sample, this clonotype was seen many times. The CDR3: CATRGGPRQLFF. The DNA of the CDR3 is TGTGCCACACGGGGCGGACCAAGGCAACTGTTTTTT. This chain joins TRBV28 and TRBJ1-4; D possibly corresponds to TRBD1 (5 bases). Trimming cost V 10 bases and J 12 bases, with 18 bases left between them. There are 12 residues in the CDR3. Germline V CDR1 and CDR2: MDHEN, SYDVKM. The full variable domain, completed using reference TRBV28 and TRBJ1-4, is DVKVTQSSRYLVKRTGEKVFLECVQDMDHENMFWYRQDPGLGLRLIYFSYDVKMKEKGDIPEGYSVSREKKERFSLILESASTNQTSMYLCATRGGPRQLFFGSGTQLSVL.